These 13 T cell receptor beta chains were all obtained from the same sample, sequenced in a study of blood T cells in healthy people across ages. The authors ran a second PCR of 7 to 11 cycles using a sample-barcoded 5' primer and a J-beta primer mix. One entry per CDR3 protein results from TCRdb running MiXCR on the 5' RACE reads. The sample yields 650,000 to 800,000 distinct CDR3 sequences, roughly 44% seen once. Sample: blood. These receptors all stem from a man aged 60-69 years in good health.

The rearrangement links TRBV7-6 to TRBJ2-3, with 9 bases aligning to TRBD2. The CDR3 is made up of 16 amino acids. In germline, CDR1 is SGHVS, CDR2 FNYEAQ. The trim removed 0 bases at V and 4 bases at J, leaving 5 bases unmatched. The CDR3: CASSLATGLAPDTQYF. The CDR3 region has the DNA TGTGCCAGCAGCTTAGCGACGGGACTAGCTCCAGATACGCAGTATTTT. Combining the CDR3 with reference TRBV7-6 and TRBJ2-3 gives the whole variable domain GAGVSQSPRYKVTKRGQDVALRCDPISGHVSLYWYRQALGQGPEFLTYFNYEAQQDKSGLPNDRFSAERPEGSISTLTIQRTEQRDSAMYRCASSLATGLAPDTQYFGPGTRLTVL.

Comments on this clonotype: The junction departs from germline at one end; a sequencing error may be responsible. The chain has TRBV7-8 and TRBJ2-3; D not resolved. Germline CDR1 SGHVS, CDR2 FQNEAQ. The CDR3 covers 13 residues. CDR3 region: CVSSPLPRDTQYF. DNA for the CDR3: TGTGTCAGCAGCCCTCTCCCACGGGATACGCAGTATTTT.

This chain links TRBV20-1 with TRBJ2-7; 7 bases line up with TRBD1. The CDR3 has 12 amino acids. J was trimmed by 2 bases and V by 6 bases; bases with no gene match: 4. Germline V gene lookup returns CDR1 DFQATT and CDR2 SNEGSKA (reference sequence). This chain's CDR3 is CSAKGTAYEQYF. The CDR3 bases are TGCAGTGCCAAGGGGACAGCCTACGAGCAGTACTTC.

V gene TRBV12-3 or TRBV12-4 combines with J gene TRBJ2-7, with D maybe TRBD1 (5 bases). There are 13 residues in the CDR3. The V end lost 7 bases, the J end lost 3 bases, and 13 bases lay between the germline ends. CDR3 DNA: TGTGCCAGCACGCGTCAGGGTTTCTACGAGCAGTACTTC. It yields the protein CASTRQGFYEQYF.

In its sample, this clonotype was seen a few times. The chain couples TRBV7-9 to TRBJ2-3, with D perhaps matching TRBD1 (6 bases). CDR3 length: 13 amino acids. V gave up 7 bases and J gave up 2 bases, with 10 bases separating them. In germline, CDR1 is SEHNR, CDR2 FQNEAQ (reference sequence). The chain's CDR3 is CASTRDNTDTQYF. CDR3 nucleotides: TGTGCCAGCACCCGGGACAACACAGATACGCAGTATTTT. Looking up the rest from reference TRBV7-9 and TRBJ2-3 gives the full variable domain: DTGVSQNPRHKITKRGQNVTFRCDPISEHNRLYWYRQTLGQGPEFLTYFQNEAQLEKSRLLSDRFSAERPKGSFSTLEIQRTEQGDSAMYLCASTRDNTDTQYFGPGTRLTVL.

V and J are TRBV5-5 and TRBJ1-2; D gene uncertain. Trimming pared 0 bases from V and 0 bases from J, leaving 6 bases between. The length of the CDR3 is 14 residues. Germline V lookup: CDR1 SGHKS, CDR2 YYEKEE (reference sequence). The CDR3, as DNA: TGTGCCAGCAGCTTGGACAGTACTAACTATGGCTACACCTTC. It yields the protein CASSLDSTNYGYTF.

This clonotype was detected many times. The rearrangement links TRBV5-5 to TRBJ1-1; 7 bases agree with TRBD1. V shed 4 bases and J 3 bases; nucleotides not matched to a gene: 6. Germline V lookup: CDR1 SGHKS, CDR2 YYEKEE (reference sequence). This CDR3 has 14 residues. CDR3 sequence (DNA): TGTGCCAGCAGCCCGCGACAGGGACACACTGAAGCTTTCTTT. Its protein is CASSPRQGHTEAFF.

This clonotype was observed a few times. The chain employs TRBV29-1 and TRBJ2-1, with no clear D. The germline CDR1 and CDR2 sequences are SQVTM and ANQGSEA. The germline V and J ends were trimmed by 3 bases and 14 bases, with 17 bases remaining between them. The CDR3 runs 12 residues. The CDR3 DNA reads TGCAGCGTTGATTCAGGATCTGGGGTGAAGTTCTTC. Protein sequence: CSVDSGSGVKFF.

The chain couples TRBV27 to TRBJ1-2; D is undetermined. V was pared by 5 bases and J by 2 bases, with 12 bases between. Germline V gene data show CDR1 as MNHEY and CDR2 as SMNVEV (reference sequence). The CDR3 totals 14 residues. The CDR3 DNA reads as TGTGCCAGCAGTATAGGACTGACGAACTATGGCTACACCTTC. It codes for CASSIGLTNYGYTF.

This clonotype came up once. The chain has TRBV29-1 and TRBJ2-3; TRBD2 might be the D (6 bases). V lost 6 bases and J 1 base, leaving 14 bases between the germline ends. Germline V CDR1 and CDR2: SQVTM, ANQGSEA. The length of the CDR3 is 14 residues. As DNA, the CDR3 is TGCAGCGTGGCGGAGGGACTTGGCACAGATACGCAGTATTTT. Translated: CSVAEGLGTDTQYF.

This clonotype was counted at least ten times. The chain uses TRBV5-1 and TRBJ2-7; D is perhaps TRBD1 (5 bases). Germline V gene data show CDR1 as SGHRS and CDR2 as YFSETQ. V was clipped by 1 base and J by 5 bases, with 13 bases between them. CDR3 length equals 14 residues. The CDR3 reads CASSLFPGPDEQYF. The CDR3 region has the DNA TGCGCCAGCAGCTTGTTTCCAGGGCCCGACGAGCAGTACTTC.

The genes are TRBV5-1 and TRBJ2-4, with 12 nucleotides matching TRBD1. The V gene end was trimmed by 6 bases and the J gene end by 8 bases; junction bases not matched to a gene: 12. Germline lookup yields CDR1 SGHRS and CDR2 YFSETQ. The CDR3 is 16 residues long. The DNA for the CDR3 is TGCGCCAGCACCTCCGGGACAGGGGGCCAAGGGGACATTCAGTACTTC. Its protein is CASTSGTGGQGDIQYF.

The chain has TRBV29-1 and TRBJ2-5; the D gene is possibly TRBD2 (5 bases). The CDR3 runs 10 residues. Germline loops: CDR1 SQVTM, CDR2 ANQGSEA. Trimming left V 3 bases short and J 11 bases short, with 10 bases between. CDR3 bases: TGCAGCGTTGAGACCGGGGAACAGTACTTC. Its translation is CSVETGEQYF.